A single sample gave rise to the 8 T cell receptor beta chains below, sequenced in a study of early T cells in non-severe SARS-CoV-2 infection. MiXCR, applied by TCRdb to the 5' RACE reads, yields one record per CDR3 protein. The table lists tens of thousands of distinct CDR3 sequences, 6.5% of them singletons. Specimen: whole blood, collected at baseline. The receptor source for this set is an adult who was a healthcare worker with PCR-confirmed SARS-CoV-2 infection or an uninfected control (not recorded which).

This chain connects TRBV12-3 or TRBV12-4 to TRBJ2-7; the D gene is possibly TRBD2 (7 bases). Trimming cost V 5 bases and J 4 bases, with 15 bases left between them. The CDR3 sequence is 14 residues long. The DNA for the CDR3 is TGTGCCAGCAGTCCCCGGGGGGCAGGGTACGAGCAGTACTTC. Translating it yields CASSPRGAGYEQYF.

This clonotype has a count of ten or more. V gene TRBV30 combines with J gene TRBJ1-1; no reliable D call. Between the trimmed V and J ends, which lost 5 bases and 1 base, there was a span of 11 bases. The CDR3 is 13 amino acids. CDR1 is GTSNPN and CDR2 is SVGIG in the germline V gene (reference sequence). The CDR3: CAWSAGRNTEAFF. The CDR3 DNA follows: TGTGCCTGGTCGGCAGGCAGGAACACTGAAGCTTTCTTT.

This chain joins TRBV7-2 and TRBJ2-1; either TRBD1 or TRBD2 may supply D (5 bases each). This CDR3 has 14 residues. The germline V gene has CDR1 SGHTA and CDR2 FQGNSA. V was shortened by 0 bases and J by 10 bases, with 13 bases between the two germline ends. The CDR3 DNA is TGTGCCAGCAGCTTAGCGGGGGTCGTCGAGGAGCAGTTCTTC. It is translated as CASSLAGVVEEQFF.

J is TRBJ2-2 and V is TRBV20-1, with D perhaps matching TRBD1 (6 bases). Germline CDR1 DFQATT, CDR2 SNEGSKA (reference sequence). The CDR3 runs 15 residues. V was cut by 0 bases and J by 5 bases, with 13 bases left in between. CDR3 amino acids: CSAREAGVATGELFF. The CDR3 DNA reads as TGCAGTGCTAGAGAGGCAGGGGTGGCGACCGGGGAGCTGTTTTTT.

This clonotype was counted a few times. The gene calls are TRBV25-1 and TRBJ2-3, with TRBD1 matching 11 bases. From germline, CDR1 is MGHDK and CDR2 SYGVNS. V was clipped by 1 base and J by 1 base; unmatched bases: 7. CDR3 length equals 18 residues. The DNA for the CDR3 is TGTGCCAGCAGTGAATCGCGGACAGGGGGCACTGGCACAGATACGCAGTATTTT. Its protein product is CASSESRTGGTGTDTQYF. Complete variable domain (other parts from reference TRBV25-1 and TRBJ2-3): EADIYQTPRYLVIGTGKKITLECSQTMGHDKMYWYQQDPGMELHLIHYSYGVNSTEKGDLSSESTVSRIRTEHFPLTLESARPSHTSQYLCASSESRTGGTGTDTQYFGPGTRLTVL.

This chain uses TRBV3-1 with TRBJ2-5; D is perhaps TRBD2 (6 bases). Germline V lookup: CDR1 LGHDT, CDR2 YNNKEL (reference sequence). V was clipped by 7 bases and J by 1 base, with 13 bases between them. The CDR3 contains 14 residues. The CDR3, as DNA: TGTGCCAGCACCCACGGGACTGGCCAAGAGACCCAGTACTTC. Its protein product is CASTHGTGQETQYF.

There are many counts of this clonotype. CDR3 protein: CASSHGTGVNNSPLHF. The CDR3 nucleotides are TGTGCCAGCAGCCACGGGACAGGGGTTAATAATTCACCCCTCCACTTT. The chain recombines TRBV5-5 with TRBJ1-6, with TRBD1 matching 10 bases. J lost 5 bases, V lost 4 bases, and 6 bases had no gene match. Germline V gives CDR1 SGHKS, CDR2 YYEKEE (reference sequence). This CDR3 comprises 16 residues. The variable domain in full, with the rest retrieved from reference TRBV5-5 and TRBJ1-6, is DAGVTQSPTHLIKTRGQQVTLRCSPISGHKSVSWYQQVLGQGPQFIFQYYEKEERGRGNFPDRFSARQFPNYSSELNVNALLLGDSALYLCASSHGTGVNNSPLHFGNGTRLTVT.

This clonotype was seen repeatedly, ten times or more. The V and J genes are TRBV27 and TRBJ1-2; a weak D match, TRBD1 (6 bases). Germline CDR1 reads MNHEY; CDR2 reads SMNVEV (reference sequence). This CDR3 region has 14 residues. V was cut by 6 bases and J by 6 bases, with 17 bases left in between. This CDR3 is CASRRQEHLDGYTF. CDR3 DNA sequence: TGTGCCAGCAGGAGACAGGAGCATCTTGATGGCTACACCTTC.